The 10 T cell receptor beta chains below were found in one sample sequenced in a study of T cell repertoires in breast cancer. A second nested PCR with blocking oligonucleotides suppressed unpaired genes. TCRdb reanalysed the emulsion pairing reads using MiXCR and keeps one entry per CDR3 protein. The sample holds roughly 40,000 distinct CDR3 sequences, around 45% seen once. An expanded emulsion RT-PCR with primers for all TCR V genes paired CD8+ T cell chains. Sequenced: CD8+ T cells. The receptors shown here come from a pool of human donors with breast cancer or a healthy control (not recorded which).

The chain is built from TRBV6-6 and TRBJ1-1; tentative D call: TRBD1 (5 bases). Trimming left V 2 bases short and J 5 bases short, with 18 bases between. This CDR3 spans 16 amino acids. The germline V gene encodes CDR1 MNHNY and CDR2 SVGAGI (reference sequence). DNA of the CDR3: TGTGCCAGCAGTTACACCCCGGGACTCCCCCGTACTGAAGCTTTCTTT. This sequence encodes CASSYTPGLPRTEAFF.

The chain carries TRBV25-1 and TRBJ1-2, with 9 bases identical to TRBD1. The ends lost 0 bases at V and 7 bases at J; junction bases unmatched: 12. This CDR3 comprises 17 residues. Per the germline V gene, CDR1 is MGHDK and CDR2 is SYGVNS. The CDR3 loop reads CASSEYGAGTGRIGYTF. The CDR3 nucleotides read TGTGCCAGCAGTGAATATGGGGCAGGGACAGGGAGAATTGGCTACACCTTC.

The chain joins TRBV12-3 or TRBV12-4 to TRBJ2-5, with a tentative D call TRBD2 (5 bases). V lost 5 bases and J 5 bases, leaving 15 bases between the germline ends. The CDR3 has 14 amino acids. For the CDR3, the DNA is TGTGCCAGCAGTAAACGACTAAGTGTCGAGACCCAGTACTTC. Its protein is CASSKRLSVETQYF.

In regard to this clonotype: A much larger clonotype is one base distant, so this may be a read error. V is TRBV6-2 or TRBV6-3 and J is TRBJ2-3; 10 bases are shared with TRBD2. The CDR3 is 15 amino acids. Trimming took 10 bases from V and 3 from J; bases not matched to a gene: 10. The V gene's germline CDR1 is MNHEY and CDR2 SVGEGT. The CDR3 protein is CANVPPSGGTDTQYF. The DNA of the CDR3 is TGTGCCAACGTCCCTCCTAGCGGGGGTACAGATACGCAGTATTTT.

This clonotype was seen a few times. This sequence joins TRBV27 and TRBJ2-7, with 11 bases that match TRBD2. V trimming: 6 bases; J trimming: 2 bases; junction bases outside the gene matches: 3. The CDR3 spans 14 residues. Germline V gene data show CDR1 as MNHEY and CDR2 as SMNVEV (reference sequence). The CDR3 spells CASRIAGGAYEQYF. In nucleotides, the CDR3 is TGTGCCAGCAGGATAGCGGGAGGGGCCTACGAGCAGTACTTC.

The chain has TRBV29-1 and TRBJ2-2; TRBD1 aligns across 9 bases. Germline lookup yields CDR1 SQVTM and CDR2 ANQGSEA. V trimming: 6 bases; J trimming: 4 bases; junction bases outside the gene matches: 3. This CDR3 has 13 amino acids. CDR3 coding DNA: TGCAGCGTGACAGGGGGTTCCACCGGGGAGCTGTTTTTT. It encodes CSVTGGSTGELFF.

This clonotype was recorded a few times. CDR3 sequence reads: CASSSIDSPYEQYF. The CDR3 nucleotides are TGTGCCAGCAGCTCTATAGACAGTCCCTACGAGCAGTACTTC. This chain joins TRBV5-4 and TRBJ2-7; tentative D call: TRBD1 (5 bases). Germline V gene data show CDR1 as SGHNT and CDR2 as YYREEE (reference sequence). The CDR3 is 14 residues long. V lost 3 bases, J lost 2 bases, and 12 bases lay in between. The whole variable domain, remainder taken from reference TRBV5-4 and TRBJ2-7, is ETGVTQSPTHLIKTRGQQVTLRCSSQSGHNTVSWYQQALGQGPQFIFQYYREEENGRGNFPPRFSGLQFPNYSSELNVNALELDDSALYLCASSSIDSPYEQYFGPGTRLTVT.

This clonotype was seen more than once but under ten times. The chain combines TRBV15 with TRBJ2-3; 8 positions agree with TRBD2. CDR3 length equals 16 residues. Germline V gene sequence: CDR1 LNHNV, CDR2 YYDKDF (reference sequence). The junction had 7 bases not matched to a gene; V was cut back by 1 base and J by 4 bases. CDR3 in amino acids: CATSRGVSGVADTQYF. The CDR3 coding sequence is TGTGCCACCAGCAGAGGAGTTAGCGGGGTGGCAGATACGCAGTATTTT.

This clonotype showed up many times. The chain combines TRBV20-1 with TRBJ2-2; D is undetermined. The CDR3 has 13 residues. Per the germline V gene, CDR1 is DFQATT and CDR2 is SNEGSKA (reference sequence). Trimming took 3 bases from V and 0 from J, leaving 5 bases between them. CDR3 in DNA: TGCAGTGCTAGGACACCGAACACCGGGGAGCTGTTTTTT. Translating gives CSARTPNTGELFF.

This clonotype was recorded a few times. The rearrangement links TRBV12-3 or TRBV12-4 to TRBJ1-5; perhaps TRBD1 as D (5 bases). The CDR3 is 13 residues long. Trimming pared 5 bases from V and 7 bases from J, leaving 12 bases between. CDR3 nucleotide sequence: TGTGCCAGCAGTCTCGAGGGGCGACAGCCCCAGCATTTT. Translation: CASSLEGRQPQHF.